The TCR beta chain under discussion was sequenced for a study of prognosis after radiotherapy for stage I lung cancer. On the study more broadly: In the span from April 2018 to early 2019, stage I non-small cell lung cancer patients were enrolled. The study, taken as a whole, reports: With medians of about 10,000 versus 6,900, unique TCR clone counts fell after stereotactic body radiation therapy.

From genomic DNA, TCR beta CDR3 was amplified by two-round multiplex PCR. Amplification in first-round PCR relied on primers specific to each TRBV and TRBJ gene. A second round of PCR was carried out using universal primers. TCRdb itself ran the multiplex PCR reads through MiXCR, one entry per CDR3 protein. The sample yields fewer than 65,000 distinct CDR3 sequences, about a third seen once. This clonotype occurred many times. The target antigen is unknown. The V and J ends lost 2 bases and 2 bases respectively, with 15 bases between them. The germline V gene has CDR1 DFQATT and CDR2 SNEGSKA (reference sequence). The CDR3 has 15 amino acids.

The rearrangement links TRBV20-1 to TRBJ1-1; D is perhaps TRBD1 (6 bases). The source was PBMCs, collected before or after stereotactic body radiation therapy (not recorded which). The receptor was isolated from a donor aged 50 or older with non-small cell lung cancer. CDR3 nucleotides: TGCAGTGCTAGATGGGGGCGGCGGGAAAACACTGAAGCTTTCTTT. Translating it yields CSARWGRRENTEAFF.